This TCR beta chain was sequenced for a study of CD8 T cells in Susac syndrome. Study in general: Blood was drawn from patients with Susac syndrome. At that point, they were therapy-naive, on corticosteroids, or on intravenous immunoglobulin alone. Regarding the study as a whole: Maximal CD8+ clonal expansion in Susac was observed within TEMRA cells and among active patients.

RNA in amounts of about 0.5 to 1 ug was reverse transcribed with random hexamers. TCRdb reprocessed the immunoSEQ multiplex PCR reads with MiXCR, giving one entry per CDR3 protein. The repertoire consists of about 120,000 distinct CDR3 sequences, with just under 95% occurring once and the leading ten covering 0.28%. The diagnostic criteria were recently defined, and patients with Susac syndrome met them for definite or probable disease. Worth noting for this clonotype: The antigen is not known.

Input material: CD8+ T cells from PBMCs. This clonotype was sampled from a human donor with Susac syndrome.

Written as DNA, the CDR3 is TGTGCCAGCAGCGCGGGTTTCGGAGCTTTCTTT. Protein: CASSAGFGAFF. This chain joins TRBV9 and TRBJ1-1; D is ambiguous. The CDR3 sequence is 11 residues long. V shed 3 bases and J shed 10 bases, with 10 bases lying between them. Per germline, CDR1 SGDLS and CDR2 YYNGEE.